This paragraph reports one T cell receptor (beta chain). Its antigen remains unknown. Both 60 Vbeta primers and 13 Jbeta primers went into the PCR. Clones were sequenced by immunoSEQ multiplex PCR, and TCRdb holds only the in-frame ones, with some missing. Among about 160,000 clones listed, around 64% were seen once. The sample originates from a study of cytomegalovirus exposure and HLA in healthy donors. Findings and caveats of the study: Evidence from a later analysis indicated that most CMV-associated TCR beta chains looked HLA-restricted.

The V gene lost 3 bases and the J gene lost 2 bases, with 15 bases spanning the gap. The CDR3 is 16 amino acids. The germline CDR1 and CDR2 sequences are MDHEN and SYDVKM. V usage is TRBV28 and J usage is TRBJ2-3; D is ambiguous. The sequence was obtained from a woman aged 25 to 39 in good health and CMV-seronegative. Sequencing input: PBMCs. In DNA, the CDR3 is TGTGCCAGCAGTTTTGCGTCGCTCACTGTCACAGATACGCAGTATTTT. It specifies CASSFASLTVTDTQYF.